The 23 T cell receptor beta chains listed next were all sequenced from one sample in a study of CD8+ T cells in alopecia areata. RNA was isolated and reverse transcribed to cDNA, the sequencing template. Profiling relied on immunoSEQ multiplex PCR, and the TCRdb table lists in-frame clones only, not all of them. Of 65,000 to 75,000 clones listed, 29% are singletons. Treatment denoted: oral pan-JAK inhibitor, 5-10 mg twice daily. The source was CD8+ T cells sorted from blood, collected at week 4, from a patient treated with tofacitinib. These receptors were collected from a human donor with alopecia areata.

There are a few counts of this clone. CDR3 residues: CASSDPRGRQETQYF. CDR3 in DNA: TGTGCCAGCAGTGACCCCAGGGGCCGCCAAGAGACCCAGTACTTC. The chain is built from TRBV2 and TRBJ2-5, with TRBD1 as a possible D gene (6 bases). Deletions cut 3 bases from V and 1 base from J, with 12 bases between. The CDR3 consists of 15 residues. CDR1 SNHLY and CDR2 FYNNEI come from the germline V gene.

The rearrangement joins TRBV29-1 to TRBJ1-1, with 8 bases fitting TRBD1. Trimming cost V 7 bases and J 5 bases; bases outside gene matches: 6. The CDR3 is 12 amino acids. Germline assignment: CDR1 SQVTM and CDR2 ANQGSEA. The CDR3 nucleotides read TGCAGCGATGAGGGACAGGCGACTGAAGCTTTCTTT. Its translation: CSDEGQATEAFF.

The gene calls are TRBV15 and TRBJ2-7; D uncertain. Germline values: CDR1 LNHNV, CDR2 YYDKDF (reference sequence). Trimming pared 3 bases from V and 3 bases from J, leaving 15 bases between. This CDR3 comprises 15 residues. The CDR3 spells CATSSGPYTNYEQYF. The CDR3 DNA follows: TGTGCCACCAGCAGTGGTCCATATACAAACTACGAGCAGTACTTC.

This rearrangement joins TRBV4-1 to TRBJ1-2; unclear D gene. V lost 3 bases and J 7 bases, leaving 18 bases between the germline ends. The germline gives CDR1 MGHRA, CDR2 YSYEKL. This CDR3 is 15 amino acids long. CDR3 sequence reads: CASSQNSVTGSGYTF. The CDR3 DNA is TGCGCCAGCAGCCAGAACAGTGTCACCGGGTCTGGCTACACCTTC.

This clone was picked up a small number of times. The chain links TRBV19 to TRBJ2-2, with 10 positions matching TRBD2. The CDR3 is 16 residues long. V lost 3 bases, J lost 5 bases, and 6 bases stayed unmatched. Germline V gene data show CDR1 as LNHDA and CDR2 as SQIVND (reference sequence). The CDR3 loop reads CASSIGLAGETGELFF. In DNA form, the CDR3 reads TGTGCCAGTAGTATTGGGCTAGCGGGAGAAACCGGGGAGCTGTTTTTT.

The rearrangement uses TRBV6-1 and TRBJ1-1; D remains ambiguous. Trimming took off 10 bases at V and 4 bases at J, with 16 bases between the two ends. CDR1 and CDR2 from the germline V gene are MNHNS and SASEGT. The CDR3 length is 13 residues. The CDR3 bases are TGTGCCACCGAAGGAGAGGGCGGCACTGAAGCTTTCTTT. Translated, it gives CATEGEGGTEAFF.

This clone was detected only a few times. V and J are TRBV13 and TRBJ2-7; 9 positions agree with TRBD2. This CDR3 is built from 16 residues. V gave up 1 base and J gave up 7 bases; unmatched junction bases: 11. Germline CDR1 is PRHDT and CDR2 is FYEKMQ (reference sequence). This CDR3 is CASSLAGGRAGREQYF. The CDR3 DNA is TGTGCCAGCAGCTTAGCCGGCGGGAGGGCCGGGAGGGAGCAGTACTTC.

The chain uses TRBV29-1 and TRBJ1-1, with TRBD1 matching over 11 bases. The CDR3 covers 12 residues. The ends lost 6 bases at V and 9 bases at J; junction bases unmatched: 6. Germline-derived CDR1 and CDR2 are SQVTM and ANQGSEA. Here the CDR3 reads CSVDGQGAKAFF. The CDR3 DNA reads TGCAGCGTAGACGGACAGGGGGCTAAAGCTTTCTTT.

The table lists this clone with a few counts. This sequence joins TRBV2 and TRBJ1-4; D gene uncertain. Trimming left V 3 bases short and J 10 bases short, with 18 bases between. Looked up from germline, CDR1 is SNHLY and CDR2 is FYNNEI. The CDR3 is 15 residues long. CDR3 amino acids: CASSESRNQRGKLFF. The CDR3 coding sequence is TGTGCCAGCAGTGAGTCACGGAACCAACGTGGAAAACTGTTTTTT.

This chain's CDR3 is CSVEGRDKHYYNEQFF. CDR3 coding DNA: TGCAGCGTTGAAGGCCGGGACAAACATTACTACAATGAGCAGTTCTTC. V is TRBV29-1 and J is TRBJ2-1; D is perhaps TRBD1 (6 bases). This CDR3 has 16 amino acids. Per germline, CDR1 SQVTM and CDR2 ANQGSEA. V lost 1 base and J lost 3, with 16 bases in between.

V and J are TRBV7-2 and TRBJ2-7; the D call may be TRBD1 or TRBD2 (6 bases each). Deletions cut 4 bases from V and 4 bases from J, with 14 bases between. The CDR3 runs 14 residues. Looked up from germline, CDR1 is SGHTA and CDR2 is FQGNSA. CDR3 amino acids: CASSSGAVVYEQYF. The CDR3 DNA sequence: TGTGCCAGCAGCTCGGGGGCAGTGGTTTACGAGCAGTACTTC.

This clone turned up a few times. The V gene is TRBV5-1, the J gene TRBJ2-7; weak D call: TRBD1 (6 bases). This CDR3 has 14 residues. CDR1 and CDR2 (germline): SGHRS, YFSETQ. Trimming removed 0 bases at V and 3 bases at J, with 10 bases between. CDR3 in DNA: TGCGCCAGCAGCTTGGCGGCAGGGGACTACGAGCAGTACTTC. Its translation: CASSLAAGDYEQYF.

Concerning this clone: Compared with germline, one end of the junction differs, possibly owing to a read error. The rearrangement links TRBV4-3 to TRBJ2-7, with a weak D call TRBD2 (6 bases). This CDR3 is built from 14 residues. CDR1 LGHNA and CDR2 YSLEER come from the germline V gene. CDR3 sequence (DNA): TGCGCCAGCAGCCAAGATCGTAACGCGGGACGCCTCTCCTTC. It encodes CASSQDRNAGRLSF.

V gene TRBV5-6 combines with J gene TRBJ2-1, with D possibly TRBD1 on 6 matching bases. Per the germline V gene, CDR1 is SGHDT and CDR2 is YYEEEE. This CDR3 has 14 residues. The V gene lost 4 bases and the J gene lost 9 bases, with 17 bases spanning the gap. CDR3: CASSPGQGWGEQFF. As DNA, the CDR3 is TGTGCCAGCAGCCCGGGACAAGGTTGGGGTGAGCAGTTCTTC.

The genes are TRBV11-2 and TRBJ2-1, with D tentatively TRBD2 (5 bases). Germline V gives CDR1 SGHAT, CDR2 FQNNGV. The CDR3 has 16 residues. V was cut by 1 base and J by 0 bases, with 10 bases left in between. The CDR3, as DNA: TGTGCCAGCAGCTTAGTGAGCGGAGCCTCCTACAATGAGCAGTTCTTC. Its protein product is CASSLVSGASYNEQFF.

There are a few counts of this clone. One end of the junction varies from germline; a read error may be responsible. CDR3 nucleotide sequence: TGCAGCGTGGAAGACGGGAACACCGGGGAGCTGTTTTTT. Protein: CSVEDGNTGELFF. The chain links TRBV29-1 to TRBJ2-2, with D uncertain. There are 13 residues in the CDR3. Germline CDR1 reads SQVTM; CDR2 reads ANQGSEA.

The gene calls are TRBV25-1 and TRBJ2-7, with D unresolved. The CDR3 is made up of 13 amino acids. V lost 2 bases and J lost 2, with 7 bases in between. The germline V gene has CDR1 MGHDK and CDR2 SYGVNS. Written as DNA, the CDR3 is TGTGCCAGCAGTGAACTCTATACCTACGAGCAGTACTTC. This gives the protein CASSELYTYEQYF.

V gene TRBV23-1 combines with J gene TRBJ1-2; possible D gene TRBD1, 5 bases. TRBV23-1 belongs to the ORF category, with a function that is uncertain. This CDR3 has 13 amino acids. V was trimmed by 10 bases and J by 6 bases, leaving 18 bases between them. This CDR3 reads CANERPGGDGYTF. CDR3 DNA sequence: TGCGCCAACGAACGGCCGGGAGGGGATGGCTACACCTTC.

The chain links TRBV5-1 to TRBJ2-2, with 7 bases fitting TRBD1. CDR1 and CDR2 (germline): SGHRS, YFSETQ. The CDR3 consists of 16 residues. J lost 0 bases, V lost 6 bases, and 8 bases had no gene match. In DNA, the CDR3 is TGCGCCAGCACCCCTTTCGACAGGGCGAACACCGGGGAGCTGTTTTTT. Its translation: CASTPFDRANTGELFF.

The V and J genes are TRBV29-1 and TRBJ2-7, with a possible D match to TRBD1 (5 bases). The CDR3 covers 12 residues. V lost 4 bases and J 2 bases, leaving 9 bases between the germline ends. Germline values: CDR1 SQVTM, CDR2 ANQGSEA. The DNA for the CDR3 is TGCAGCGTTGGTGGCAGGGCCTACGAGCAGTACTTC. It specifies CSVGGRAYEQYF.

By sample share, this clone is large (0.1 to 1%). The chain has TRBV6-1 and TRBJ2-2; TRBD2 aligns across 10 bases. V gave up 6 bases and J gave up 6 bases; unmatched junction bases: 4. Per germline, CDR1 MNHNS and CDR2 SASEGT. This CDR3 is 14 amino acids long. The DNA of the CDR3 is TGTGCCAGCAGAGCGGGAGGGGACGCCGGGGAGCTGTTTTTT. This sequence encodes CASRAGGDAGELFF.

This clone has only one observation. The chain carries TRBV30 and TRBJ2-3; D perhaps matches TRBD2 (6 bases). The CDR3 spans 16 residues. Germline lookup yields CDR1 GTSNPN and CDR2 SVGIG (reference sequence). V lost 2 bases, J lost 9 bases, and 24 bases lay in between. The CDR3 region is CAWSPSMGGTWSTQYF. CDR3 sequence (DNA): TGTGCCTGGAGTCCTAGCATGGGGGGAACGTGGTCGACGCAGTATTTT.

The chain combines TRBV27 with TRBJ2-3; TRBD1 aligns across 8 bases. CDR3 size: 14 residues. CDR1 MNHEY and CDR2 SMNVEV come from the germline V gene (reference sequence). V trimming: 5 bases; J trimming: 3 bases; junction bases outside the gene matches: 4. The CDR3 region has the DNA TGTGCCAGCAGTGTATACAGGGGGACAGATACGCAGTATTTT. Translation gives CASSVYRGTDTQYF.